The source of this T cell receptor beta chain is a study of T cell responses to AZD1222 COVID-19 vaccine. Comments on this clone: What it binds is unknown.

The CDR3 spans 17 residues. Germline V gene data show CDR1 as MGHRA and CDR2 as YSYEKL. The V segment lost 0 bases and the J segment 3 bases; nucleotides outside the gene matches: 6. Using immunoSEQ multiplex PCR, the repertoire was profiled, and TCRdb retains in-frame clones only, with some absent. Among fewer than 120,000 clones, about 88% were seen once, and the ten largest hold over 1.5%. Study-wide findings and caveats: Donors were largely white British and mainly female; clonal diversity was possibly underestimated.

The sequences come from peripheral blood, collected on day 0 of AZD1222 vaccination. The receptor comes from an adult in good health. The chain employs TRBV4-1 and TRBJ2-7; 12 positions agree with TRBD2. CDR3 region: CASSQDSSGRGVYEQYF. For the CDR3, the DNA is TGCGCCAGCAGCCAAGACTCTAGCGGGAGGGGGGTCTACGAGCAGTACTTC.